The clone carrying this T cell receptor beta chain was seen a handful of times. Antigen unknown. Germline loops: CDR1 DFQATT, CDR2 SNEGSKA (reference sequence). V shed 6 bases, J shed 3 bases, and the junction held 8 bases outside the gene matches. The length of the CDR3 is 13 residues. The source of the sample is a study of identical twins. Everyone who gave samples was a healthy Caucasian. It was template switching that added a universal primer site, and there were unique molecular identifiers on the cDNA. Via MiXCR, TCRdb re-called the 5' RACE reads, giving one row per CDR3 protein. The profile shows 1.5 million to 2 million distinct CDR3 sequences, around a third of them singletons. The study's findings and limits: Zero-insertion results could be subject to partial confounding by invariant MAIT and iNKT cells. Abundant cord blood beta clonotypes carried fewer insertions; memory repertoires showed none.

The TCR was taken from a newborn girl in good health. The specimen was cord blood. The gene calls are TRBV20-1 and TRBJ2-7, with 7 bases fitting TRBD2. CDR3 residues: CSARGREIYEQYF. In nucleotides, the CDR3 is TGCAGTGCCCGGGGGAGGGAAATCTACGAGCAGTACTTC.